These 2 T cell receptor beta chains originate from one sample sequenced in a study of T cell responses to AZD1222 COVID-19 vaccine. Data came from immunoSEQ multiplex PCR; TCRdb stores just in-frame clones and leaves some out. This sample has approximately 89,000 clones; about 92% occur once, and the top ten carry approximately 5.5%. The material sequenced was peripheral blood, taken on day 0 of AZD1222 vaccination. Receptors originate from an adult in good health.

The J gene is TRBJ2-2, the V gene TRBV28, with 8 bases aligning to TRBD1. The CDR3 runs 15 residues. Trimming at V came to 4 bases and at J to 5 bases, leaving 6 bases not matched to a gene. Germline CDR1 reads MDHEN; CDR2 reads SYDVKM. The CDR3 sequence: CASSWGTGRTGELFF. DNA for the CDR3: TGTGCCAGCAGTTGGGGGACAGGCAGGACCGGGGAGCTGTTTTTT. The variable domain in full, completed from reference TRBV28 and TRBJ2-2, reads DVKVTQSSRYLVKRTGEKVFLECVQDMDHENMFWYRQDPGLGLRLIYFSYDVKMKEKGDIPEGYSVSREKKERFSLILESASTNQTSMYLCASSWGTGRTGELFFGEGSRLTVL.

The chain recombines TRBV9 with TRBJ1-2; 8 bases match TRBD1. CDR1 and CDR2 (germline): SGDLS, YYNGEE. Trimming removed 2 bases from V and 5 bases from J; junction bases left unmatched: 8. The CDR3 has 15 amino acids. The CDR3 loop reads CASSVGTGWGYGYTF. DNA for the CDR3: TGTGCCAGCAGCGTTGGGACAGGATGGGGGTATGGCTACACCTTC.